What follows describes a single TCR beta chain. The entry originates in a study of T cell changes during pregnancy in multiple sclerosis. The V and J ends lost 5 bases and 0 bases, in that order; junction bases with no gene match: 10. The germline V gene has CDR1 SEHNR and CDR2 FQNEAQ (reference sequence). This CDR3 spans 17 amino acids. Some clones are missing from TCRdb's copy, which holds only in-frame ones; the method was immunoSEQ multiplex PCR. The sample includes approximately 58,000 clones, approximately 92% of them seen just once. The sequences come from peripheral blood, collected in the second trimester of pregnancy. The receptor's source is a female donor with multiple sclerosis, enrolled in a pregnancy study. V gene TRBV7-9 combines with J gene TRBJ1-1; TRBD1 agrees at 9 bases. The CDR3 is CASSRPTGTGLNTEAFF. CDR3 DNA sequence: TGTGCCAGCAGCAGGCCAACGGGGACAGGGTTGAACACTGAAGCTTTCTTT. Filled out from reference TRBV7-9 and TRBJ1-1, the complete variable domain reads DTGVSQNPRHKITKRGQNVTFRCDPISEHNRLYWYRQTLGQGPEFLTYFQNEAQLEKSRLLSDRFSAERPKGSFSTLEIQRTEQGDSAMYLCASSRPTGTGLNTEAFFGQGTRLTVV.